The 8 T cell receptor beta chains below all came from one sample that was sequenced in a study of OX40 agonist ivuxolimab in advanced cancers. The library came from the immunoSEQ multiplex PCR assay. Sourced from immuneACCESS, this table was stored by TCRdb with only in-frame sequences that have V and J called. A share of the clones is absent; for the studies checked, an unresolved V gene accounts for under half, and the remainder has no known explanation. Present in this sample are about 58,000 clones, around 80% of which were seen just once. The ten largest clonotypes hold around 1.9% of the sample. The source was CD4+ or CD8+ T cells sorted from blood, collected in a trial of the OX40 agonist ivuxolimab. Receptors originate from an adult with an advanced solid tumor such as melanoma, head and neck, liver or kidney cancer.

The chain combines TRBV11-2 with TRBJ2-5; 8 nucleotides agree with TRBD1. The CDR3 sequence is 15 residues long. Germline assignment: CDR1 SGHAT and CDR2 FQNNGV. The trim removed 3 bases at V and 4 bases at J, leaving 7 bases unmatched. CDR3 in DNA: TGTGCCAGCAGCTTGAGAACAGGGGGAGGAGAGACCCAGTACTTC. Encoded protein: CASSLRTGGGETQYF.

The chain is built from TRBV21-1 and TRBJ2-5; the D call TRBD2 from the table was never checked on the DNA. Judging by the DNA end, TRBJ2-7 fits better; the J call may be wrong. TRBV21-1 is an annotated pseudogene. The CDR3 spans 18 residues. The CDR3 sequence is CASSKGDPSGFSSYEQYF. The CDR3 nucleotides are TGTGCCAGCAGCAAAGGGGACCCTAGCGGGTTCAGCTCCTACGAGCAGTACTTC.

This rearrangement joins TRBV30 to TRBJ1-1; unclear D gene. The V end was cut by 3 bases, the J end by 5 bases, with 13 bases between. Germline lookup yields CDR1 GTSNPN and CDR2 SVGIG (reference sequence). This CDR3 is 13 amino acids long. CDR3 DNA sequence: TGTGCCTGGAGCAATATGGCCGGGACTGAAGCTTTCTTT. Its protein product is CAWSNMAGTEAFF.

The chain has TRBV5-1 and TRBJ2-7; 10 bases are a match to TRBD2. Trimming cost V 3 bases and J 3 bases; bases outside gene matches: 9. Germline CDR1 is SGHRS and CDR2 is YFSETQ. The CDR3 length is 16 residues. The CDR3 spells CASSSLPLAGVYEQYF. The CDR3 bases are TGCGCCAGCAGCTCCCTCCCCCTAGCGGGAGTCTACGAGCAGTACTTC. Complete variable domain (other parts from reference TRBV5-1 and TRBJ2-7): KAGVTQTPRYLIKTRGQQVTLSCSPISGHRSVSWYQQTPGQGLQFLFEYFSETQRNKGNFPGRFSGRQFSNSRSEMNVSTLELGDSALYLCASSSLPLAGVYEQYFGPGTRLTVT.

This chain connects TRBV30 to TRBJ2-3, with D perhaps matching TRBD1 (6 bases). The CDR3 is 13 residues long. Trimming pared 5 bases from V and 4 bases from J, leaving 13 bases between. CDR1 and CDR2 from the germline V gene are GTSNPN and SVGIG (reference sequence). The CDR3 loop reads CAWARGAADTQYF. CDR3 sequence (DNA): TGTGCCTGGGCCAGGGGTGCCGCAGATACGCAGTATTTT.

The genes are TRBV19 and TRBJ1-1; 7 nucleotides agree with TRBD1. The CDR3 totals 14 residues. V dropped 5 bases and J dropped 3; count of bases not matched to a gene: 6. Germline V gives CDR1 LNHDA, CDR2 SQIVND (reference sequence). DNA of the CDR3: TGTGCCAGTAGTTTCGACAGGGCCGACACTGAAGCTTTCTTT. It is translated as CASSFDRADTEAFF.

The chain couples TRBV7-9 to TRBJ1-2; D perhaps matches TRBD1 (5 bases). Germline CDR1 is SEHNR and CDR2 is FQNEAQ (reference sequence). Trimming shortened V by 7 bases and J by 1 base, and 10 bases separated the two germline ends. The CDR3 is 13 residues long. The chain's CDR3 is CASTARVNYGYTF. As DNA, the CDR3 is TGTGCCAGCACGGCCAGGGTTAACTATGGCTACACCTTC.

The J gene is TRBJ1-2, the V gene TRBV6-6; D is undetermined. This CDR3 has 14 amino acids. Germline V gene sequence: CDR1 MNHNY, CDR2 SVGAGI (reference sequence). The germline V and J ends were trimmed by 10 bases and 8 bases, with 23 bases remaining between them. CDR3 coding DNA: TGTGCCACCCACTCCGAGGCGGGTGTATTGGGCTACACCTTC. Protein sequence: CATHSEAGVLGYTF.